A selection of T cell receptor beta chains follows, all from one sample in a study of T-cell reconstitution after alpha-beta-depleted transplantation in children. Each CDR3 protein is one row after TCRdb ran MiXCR on the PCR reads. The top ten clones hold around 5.1% of a sample with more than 200,000 distinct CDR3 sequences, approximately 9.7% of them seen once. This specimen was PBMCs from the stem cell graft donor, taken from the stem cell graft. These receptor sequences come from a human donor who donated a stem cell graft to a child with SCID. Both conserved end residues are part of each CDR3. Each record gives: clone size, V gene, D gene, J gene, CDR3 protein, CDR3 DNA. D genes are given only for firm matches. Clone size is given for some rows only: seen once, a few or many times, or a class if the clone is expanded.

size: many
V: TRBV19
D: TRBD2
J: TRBJ2-3
CDR3: CASSMVLAGGDTQYF
DNA: TGTGCCAGTAGTATGGTACTAGCGGGGGGAGATACGCAGTATTTT

size: many
V: TRBV7-9
D: .
J: TRBJ1-1
CDR3: CASSLQTKNTEAFF
DNA: TGTGCCAGCAGCCTTCAAACAAAGAACACTGAAGCTTTCTTT

size: many
V: TRBV20-1
D: .
J: TRBJ2-7
CDR3: CSASVPAEGPNEQYF
DNA: TGCAGTGCTAGTGTGCCGGCAGAGGGGCCGAACGAGCAGTACTTC

size: few
V: TRBV6-5
D: .
J: TRBJ1-4
CDR3: CASSYAPGQRDEKLFF
DNA: TGTGCCAGCAGTTATGCGCCGGGACAACGGGATGAAAAACTGTTTTTT

size: many
V: TRBV9
D: .
J: TRBJ1-1
CDR3: CASSVGGLTEAFF
DNA: TGTGCCAGCAGCGTGGGAGGGCTCACTGAAGCTTTCTTT

size: .
V: TRBV7-8
D: .
J: TRBJ2-2
CDR3: CASSLVSQTPSGELFF
DNA: TGTGCCAGCAGCTTAGTATCACAGACCCCCAGCGGGGAGCTGTTTTTT

size: many
V: TRBV20-1
D: TRBD1
J: TRBJ2-7
CDR3: CSALGTGKGYEQYF
DNA: TGCAGTGCCCTTGGGACAGGGAAGGGCTACGAGCAGTACTTC

size: many
V: TRBV10-3
D: TRBD1
J: TRBJ1-6
CDR3: CAIRTGSDSPLHF
DNA: TGTGCCATCAGGACAGGGAGTGATTCACCCCTCCACTTT

size: many
V: TRBV9
D: TRBD2
J: TRBJ2-5
CDR3: CASRPGLAVETQYF
DNA: TGTGCCAGCCGTCCGGGACTAGCGGTTGAGACCCAGTACTTC

size: many
V: TRBV18
D: .
J: TRBJ1-2
CDR3: CASSPSPTVYGYTF
DNA: TGTGCCAGCTCACCTAGTCCGACCGTCTATGGCTACACCTTC

size: .
V: TRBV29-1
D: .
J: TRBJ2-3
CDR3: CSGRTKISTDTQYF
DNA: TGCAGCGGACGGACCAAGATAAGCACAGATACGCAGTATTTT

size: .
V: TRBV7-9
D: .
J: TRBJ2-7
CDR3: CASSFDLHPYEQYF
DNA: TGTGCCAGCAGCTTCGACCTTCACCCCTACGAGCAGTACTTC

size: many
V: TRBV5-1
D: .
J: TRBJ2-3
CDR3: CASSLGATDTQYF
DNA: TGCGCCAGCAGCTTGGGCGCCACAGATACGCAGTATTTT

size: many
V: TRBV5-6
D: TRBD1
J: TRBJ2-2
CDR3: CASSSAMTGEFTGELFF
DNA: TGTGCCAGCAGCTCAGCGATGACAGGGGAATTCACCGGGGAGCTGTTTTTT

size: .
V: TRBV24-1
D: .
J: TRBJ2-3
CDR3: CATSDAAGRLSTDTQYF
DNA: TGTGCCACCAGTGATGCCGCAGGGAGACTTAGCACAGATACGCAGTATTTT

size: many
V: TRBV2
D: .
J: TRBJ2-5
CDR3: CASSLQGETQYF
DNA: TGTGCCAGCAGTCTCCAGGGAGAGACCCAGTACTTC

size: many
V: TRBV9
D: TRBD1
J: TRBJ2-7
CDR3: CASSRGQGKYEQYF
DNA: TGTGCCAGCAGCCGTGGACAGGGAAAGTACGAGCAGTACTTC

size: .
V: TRBV20-1
D: .
J: TRBJ2-5
CDR3: CSARDRVGLQETQYF
DNA: TGCAGTGCTAGAGATCGAGTAGGTCTTCAAGAGACCCAGTACTTC

size: many
V: TRBV5-1
D: .
J: TRBJ1-2
CDR3: CASSLDPEAGGGYTF
DNA: TGCGCCAGCAGCTTGGACCCGGAGGCGGGGGGTGGCTACACCTTC

size: few
V: TRBV2
D: .
J: TRBJ1-2
CDR3: CASTRDAMDGYTF
DNA: TGTGCCAGCACCCGGGATGCAATGGATGGCTACACCTTC

size: many
V: TRBV20-1
D: TRBD2
J: TRBJ2-1
CDR3: CSARPGGSTYNEQFF
DNA: TGCAGTGCTAGACCGGGGGGGTCGACCTACAATGAGCAGTTCTTC

size: many
V: TRBV3-1
D: .
J: TRBJ2-7
CDR3: CASSQGGRKEQYF
DNA: TGTGCCAGCAGCCAAGGGGGTCGGAAGGAGCAGTACTTC

size: .
V: TRBV28
D: .
J: TRBJ2-1
CDR3: CASSLPYQAQFF
DNA: TGTGCCAGCAGTTTGCCCTATCAGGCCCAGTTCTTC

size: few
V: TRBV2
D: TRBD2
J: TRBJ2-5
CDR3: CASSVLAGGPYQETQYF
DNA: TGTGCCAGCAGTGTGCTAGCGGGGGGGCCGTACCAAGAGACCCAGTACTTC